These 21 T cell receptor beta chains came from one sample sequenced in a study of blood T cell repertoires in COVID-19. TCRdb's copy holds only in-frame clones and misses some; the assay was immunoSEQ multiplex PCR. The repertoire holds about 150,000 clones, with approximately 85% as singletons. Sequenced input: peripheral blood. The receptors come from a man in his 60s with COVID-19, enrolled during active disease.

J is TRBJ1-2 and V is TRBV12-3 or TRBV12-4; D possibly corresponds to TRBD1 (6 bases). The CDR3 spans 12 residues. V was cut by 5 bases and J by 6 bases, with 10 bases left in between. The DNA of the CDR3 is TGTGCCAGCAGTGAGACAGGAGATGGCTACACCTTC. It specifies CASSETGDGYTF.

The V gene is TRBV28, the J gene TRBJ1-4; TRBD1 is a possible D gene (6 bases). This CDR3 spans 15 amino acids. CDR1 is MDHEN and CDR2 is SYDVKM in the germline V gene. Trimming took 2 bases from V and 4 from J, leaving 11 bases between them. The CDR3, as DNA: TGTGCCAGCAGTTTAGGGGGGGCTGGTAATGAAAAACTGTTTTTT. Its translation is CASSLGGAGNEKLFF.

The chain combines TRBV11-2 with TRBJ2-2, with D possibly being TRBD1 (6 bases). Germline V gene lookup returns CDR1 SGHAT and CDR2 FQNNGV. Trimming pared 7 bases from V and 2 bases from J, leaving 14 bases between. The CDR3 spans 15 residues. The CDR3 here is CASTQQGHNTGELFF. The CDR3 nucleotides read TGTGCCAGCACCCAACAGGGACACAACACCGGGGAGCTGTTTTTT.

This clone showed up just a few times. The V call is TRBV14, the J call TRBJ1-1; no clear D gene. V dropped 2 bases and J dropped 0 bases, with 16 bases sitting between them. The CDR3 contains 17 residues. Germline V gene sequence: CDR1 SGHDN, CDR2 FVKESK. CDR3 DNA: TGTGCCAGCAGCCAATCAAACCGTCGGGAGCTGAACACTGAAGCTTTCTTT. It is translated as CASSQSNRRELNTEAFF.

The J gene is TRBJ1-6, the V gene TRBV19; possible D gene TRBD1, 5 bases. The CDR3 is made up of 14 amino acids. V was shortened by 0 bases and J by 10 bases, with 10 bases between the two germline ends. Germline V CDR1 and CDR2: LNHDA, SQIVND (reference sequence). Here the CDR3 DNA reads TGTGCCAGTAGTATAGACAGGGATCAATCACCCCTCCACTTT. It codes for CASSIDRDQSPLHF.

The chain is built from TRBV6-5 and TRBJ2-7, with 7 bases lining up with TRBD2. V shed 4 bases, J shed 1 base, and the junction held 7 bases outside the gene matches. Looked up from germline, CDR1 is MNHEY and CDR2 is SVGAGI. This CDR3 has 15 amino acids. CDR3 sequence: CASSSGGGGSYEQYF. DNA for the CDR3: TGTGCCAGCAGTTCGGGTGGGGGGGGATCCTACGAGCAGTACTTC.

The rearrangement uses TRBV27 and TRBJ2-1; 10 bases are shared with TRBD2. J lost 7 bases, V lost 7 bases, and 19 bases had no gene match. The CDR3 is 18 amino acids. Germline V gene sequence: CDR1 MNHEY, CDR2 SMNVEV (reference sequence). In DNA, the CDR3 is TGTGCCAGCACCTTTAGGCCCGCTAGCGGGAGTATGATAAATGAGCAGTTCTTC. Its protein product is CASTFRPASGSMINEQFF.

The chain combines TRBV6-6 with TRBJ2-1, with 11 bases lining up with TRBD2. Per germline, CDR1 MNHNY and CDR2 SVGAGI (reference sequence). CDR3 length: 15 amino acids. The trim removed 6 bases at V and 5 bases at J, leaving 6 bases unmatched. CDR3: CASSQGLAGDNEQFF. The CDR3 nucleotides are TGTGCCAGCAGCCAAGGACTAGCGGGCGACAATGAGCAGTTCTTC.

The chain uses TRBV4-1 and TRBJ1-4; 11 bases are a match to TRBD1. The V segment lost 1 base and the J segment 7 bases; nucleotides outside the gene matches: 5. CDR3 length: 16 residues. The germline V gene encodes CDR1 MGHRA and CDR2 YSYEKL. The CDR3 sequence is CASSQGIGQGAEKLFF. In nucleotides, the CDR3 is TGCGCCAGCAGCCAAGGTATCGGACAGGGGGCTGAAAAACTGTTTTTT.

The chain couples TRBV27 to TRBJ1-2; 7 positions match TRBD1. The CDR3 is 14 residues long. Trimming at V came to 6 bases and at J to 2 bases, leaving 6 bases not matched to a gene. From germline, CDR1 is MNHEY and CDR2 SMNVEV (reference sequence). The CDR3 nucleotides are TGTGCCAGCAGACAATCACAGGGGAACTATGGCTACACCTTC. It is translated as CASRQSQGNYGYTF.

The chain has TRBV6-5 and TRBJ1-3; 7 bases map to TRBD1. Germline CDR1 is MNHEY and CDR2 is SVGAGI. The CDR3 extends over 14 amino acids. V was clipped by 8 bases and J by 4 bases; unmatched bases: 8. The CDR3 protein is CASGGTVAGNTIYF. In nucleotides, the CDR3 is TGTGCCAGCGGAGGGACAGTAGCCGGAAACACCATATATTTT.

The chain is built from TRBV19 and TRBJ1-2; D is undetermined. V lost 9 bases and J 4 bases, leaving 9 bases between the germline ends. This CDR3 comprises 11 residues. Germline CDR1 is LNHDA and CDR2 is SQIVND (reference sequence). CDR3 nucleotide sequence: TGTGCCAGCTCATCAGGCTATGGCTACACCTTC. The encoded protein is CASSSGYGYTF.

This clone occurred a few times. The V call is TRBV29-1, the J call TRBJ1-3; the D gene is possibly TRBD1 (6 bases). Looked up from germline, CDR1 is SQVTM and CDR2 is ANQGSEA. The CDR3 length is 13 residues. The V and J ends lost 6 bases and 4 bases respectively, with 13 bases between them. This CDR3 is CSVRATGGNTIYF. DNA for the CDR3: TGCAGCGTAAGGGCAACAGGGGGAAACACCATATATTTT. Drawing the rest from reference TRBV29-1 and TRBJ1-3, the complete variable domain is SAVISQKPSRDICQRGTSLTIQCQVDSQVTMMFWYRQQPGQSLTLIATANQGSEATYESGFVIDKFPISRPNLTFSTLTVSNMSPEDSSIYLCSVRATGGNTIYFGEGSWLTVV.

The V gene is TRBV4-3, the J gene TRBJ2-1, with 7 positions matching TRBD1. The V gene's germline CDR1 is LGHNA and CDR2 YSLEER. This CDR3 is built from 15 residues. J was trimmed by 4 bases and V by 1 base; bases with no gene match: 4. CDR3 sequence (DNA): TGCGCCAGCAGCCAAGGACAGGGTTCGTACAATGAGCAGTTCTTC. Amino acid sequence: CASSQGQGSYNEQFF.

V gene TRBV18 combines with J gene TRBJ2-2; D unresolved. Germline CDR1 is KGHSH and CDR2 is LQKENI. The CDR3 runs to 15 residues. Trimming pared 3 bases from V and 3 bases from J, leaving 11 bases between. CDR3 nucleotide sequence: TGTGCCAGCTCACCCTCGGTGGGCTACACCGGGGAGCTGTTTTTT. Its protein is CASSPSVGYTGELFF.

The sample holds a few counts of this clone. The V gene is TRBV11-2, the J gene TRBJ1-2; 8 bases are shared with TRBD1. Looked up from germline, CDR1 is SGHAT and CDR2 is FQNNGV. The CDR3 sequence is 16 residues long. V lost 0 bases to trimming and J lost 4 bases; unmatched junction nucleotides: 7. CDR3 residues: CASSLDISTGAYGYTF. In DNA form, the CDR3 reads TGTGCCAGCAGCTTAGATATTTCGACAGGGGCCTATGGCTACACCTTC.

This chain uses TRBV11-2 with TRBJ2-7; 8 nucleotides align to TRBD1. This CDR3 is 15 amino acids long. In germline, CDR1 is SGHAT, CDR2 FQNNGV. V gave up 1 base and J gave up 2 bases; unmatched junction bases: 4. CDR3 region: CASSLAGQGAYEQYF. For the CDR3, the DNA is TGTGCCAGCAGCTTAGCCGGACAGGGAGCCTACGAGCAGTACTTC. Complete variable domain (other parts from reference TRBV11-2 and TRBJ2-7): EAGVAQSPRYKIIEKRQSVAFWCNPISGHATLYWYQQILGQGPKLLIQFQNNGVVDDSQLPKDRFSAERLKGVDSTLKIQPAKLEDSAVYLCASSLAGQGAYEQYFGPGTRLTVT.

This chain connects TRBV4-3 to TRBJ1-6; 7 bases map to TRBD1. Germline-derived CDR1 and CDR2 are LGHNA and YSLEER. The CDR3 is 17 residues long. Losses at the gene ends were 2 bases for V and 3 bases for J; bases not matched to a gene: 7. As DNA, the CDR3 is TGCGCCAGCAGCCAATTCTACAGGGGTAACTATAATTCACCCCTCCACTTT. It encodes CASSQFYRGNYNSPLHF.

This sequence joins TRBV7-8 and TRBJ2-3; TRBD1 agrees at 7 bases. The length of the CDR3 is 14 residues. Germline CDR1 reads SGHVS; CDR2 reads FQNEAQ. Trimming at V came to 5 bases and at J to 2 bases, leaving 4 bases not matched to a gene. This chain's CDR3 is CASSPGTDTDTQYF. CDR3 DNA sequence: TGTGCCAGCAGCCCCGGGACAGACACAGATACGCAGTATTTT.

This clone was counted a few times. The chain links TRBV9 to TRBJ1-2; 7 bases map to TRBD1. The CDR3 loop spans 13 amino acids. Germline V gene lookup returns CDR1 SGDLS and CDR2 YYNGEE. V lost 4 bases, J lost 8 bases, and 8 bases stayed unmatched. CDR3 DNA sequence: TGTGCCAGCAGCAAAACTACAGGGGTCGGCTACACCTTC. It is translated as CASSKTTGVGYTF.

This clone has a single count. The rearrangement links TRBV29-1 to TRBJ2-7; D may match TRBD1 or TRBD2 (5 bases each). The CDR3 is 11 residues long. From germline, CDR1 is SQVTM and CDR2 ANQGSEA. V lost 7 bases, J lost 5 bases, and 12 bases lay in between. The CDR3 protein is CSGGITDEQYF. The CDR3, as DNA: TGCAGCGGGGGGATTACGGACGAGCAGTACTTC.